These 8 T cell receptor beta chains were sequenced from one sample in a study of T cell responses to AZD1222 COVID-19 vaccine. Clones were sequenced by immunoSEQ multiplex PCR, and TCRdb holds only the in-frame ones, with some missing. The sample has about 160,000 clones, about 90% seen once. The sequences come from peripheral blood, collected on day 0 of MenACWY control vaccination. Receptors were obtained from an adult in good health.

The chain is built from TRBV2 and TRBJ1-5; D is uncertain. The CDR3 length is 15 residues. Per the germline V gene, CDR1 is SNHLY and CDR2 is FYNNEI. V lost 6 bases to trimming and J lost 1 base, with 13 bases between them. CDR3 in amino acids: CASSADVASNQPQHF. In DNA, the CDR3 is TGTGCCAGCAGCGCGGATGTCGCCAGCAATCAGCCCCAGCATTTT.

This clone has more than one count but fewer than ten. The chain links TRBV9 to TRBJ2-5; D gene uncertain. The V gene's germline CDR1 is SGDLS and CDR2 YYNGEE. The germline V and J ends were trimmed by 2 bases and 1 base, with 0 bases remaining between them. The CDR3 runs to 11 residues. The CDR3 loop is CASSVQETQYF. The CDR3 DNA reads TGTGCCAGCAGCGTCCAAGAGACCCAGTACTTC.

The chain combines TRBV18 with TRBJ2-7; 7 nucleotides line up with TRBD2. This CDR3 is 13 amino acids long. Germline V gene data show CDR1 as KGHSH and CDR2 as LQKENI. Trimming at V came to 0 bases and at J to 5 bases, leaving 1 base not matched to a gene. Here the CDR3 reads CASSPPGGDEQYF. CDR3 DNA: TGTGCCAGCTCACCACCGGGAGGGGACGAGCAGTACTTC.

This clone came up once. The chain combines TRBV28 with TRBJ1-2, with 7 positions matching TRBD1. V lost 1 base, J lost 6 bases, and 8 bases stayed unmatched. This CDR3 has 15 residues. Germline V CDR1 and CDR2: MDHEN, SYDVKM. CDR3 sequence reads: CASSLYRDRENGYTF. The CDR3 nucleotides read TGTGCCAGCAGTTTATACCGTGACAGGGAGAATGGCTACACCTTC.

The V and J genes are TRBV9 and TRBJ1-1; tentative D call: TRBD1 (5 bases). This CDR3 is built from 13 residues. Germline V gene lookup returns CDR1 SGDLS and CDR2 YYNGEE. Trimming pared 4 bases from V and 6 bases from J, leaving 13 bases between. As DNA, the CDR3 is TGTGCCAGCAGCTCCTGGGACGTTTCTGAAGCTTTCTTT. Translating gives CASSSWDVSEAFF.

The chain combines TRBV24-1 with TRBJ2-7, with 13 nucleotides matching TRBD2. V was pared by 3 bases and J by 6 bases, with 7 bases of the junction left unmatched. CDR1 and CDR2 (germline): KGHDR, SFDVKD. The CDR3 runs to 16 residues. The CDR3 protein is CATSDPGTSGMPEQYF. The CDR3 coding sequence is TGTGCCACCAGTGATCCTGGGACTAGCGGGATGCCCGAGCAGTACTTC.

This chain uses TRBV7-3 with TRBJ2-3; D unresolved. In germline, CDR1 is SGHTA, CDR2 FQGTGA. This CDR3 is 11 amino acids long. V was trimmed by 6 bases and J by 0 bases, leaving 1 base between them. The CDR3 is CASSSTDTQYF. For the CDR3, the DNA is TGTGCCAGCAGTAGCACAGATACGCAGTATTTT.

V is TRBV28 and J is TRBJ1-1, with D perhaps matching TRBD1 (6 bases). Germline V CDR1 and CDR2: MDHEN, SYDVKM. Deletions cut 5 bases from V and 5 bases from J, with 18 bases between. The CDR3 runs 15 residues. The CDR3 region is CASSTTTGWSTEAFF. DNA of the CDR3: TGTGCCAGCAGTACTACCACAGGGTGGAGTACTGAAGCTTTCTTT.